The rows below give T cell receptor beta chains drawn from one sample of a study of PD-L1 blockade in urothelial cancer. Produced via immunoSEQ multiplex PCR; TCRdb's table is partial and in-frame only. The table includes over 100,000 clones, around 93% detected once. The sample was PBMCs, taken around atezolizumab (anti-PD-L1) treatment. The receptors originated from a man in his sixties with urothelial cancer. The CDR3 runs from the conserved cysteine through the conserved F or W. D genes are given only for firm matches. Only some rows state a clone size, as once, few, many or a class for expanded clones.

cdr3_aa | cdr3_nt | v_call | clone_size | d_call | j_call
CASWRRDYGYTF | TGTGCCAGCTGGAGGAGGGACTATGGCTACACCTTC | TRBV2 | - | - | TRBJ1-2
CASSLGTVHMNTEAFF | TGTGCCAGCAGTTTAGGCACAGTACACATGAACACTGAAGCTTTCTTT | TRBV27 | - | - | TRBJ1-1
CASSSPTGTSPNEQFF | TGTGCCAGCAGCTCTCCGACCGGGACTAGCCCTAATGAGCAGTTCTTC | TRBV11-2 | few | TRBD2 | TRBJ2-1
CASSAIEGLGLGLETQYF | TGTGCCAGCAGCGCGATAGAGGGACTAGGGTTGGGACTAGAGACCCAGTACTTC | TRBV9 | - | TRBD2 | TRBJ2-5
CASSTAGADTQYF | TGCGCCAGCAGCACTGCGGGGGCAGATACGCAGTATTTT | TRBV5-1 | - | TRBD2 | TRBJ2-3
CASSLKGSDYGYTF | TGTGCCAGCAGCTTAAAGGGGTCAGACTATGGCTACACCTTC | TRBV7-9 | once | - | TRBJ1-2
CSVGDYGEQFF | TGCAGCGTCGGGGACTATGGCGAGCAGTTCTTC | TRBV29-1 | - | TRBD2 | TRBJ2-1
CASSLGRGASPLHF | TGTGCCAGCAGTTTGGGCAGGGGAGCTTCACCCCTCCACTTT | TRBV6-5 | - | - | TRBJ1-6
CASRLLGAGANTGELFF | TGTGCCAGTAGGCTCCTGGGGGCAGGGGCGAACACCGGGGAGCTGTTTTTT | TRBV19 | - | - | TRBJ2-2
CASSVGQLYSGNTIYF | TGTGCCAGCAGCGTGGGACAGCTCTACTCTGGAAACACCATATATTTT | TRBV9 | once | TRBD1 | TRBJ1-3
CASSVLGREDYNEQFF | TGTGCCAGCAGTGTACTAGGGCGGGAGGACTACAATGAGCAGTTCTTC | TRBV6-1 | - | TRBD2 | TRBJ2-1
CASSISLAVYNEQFF | TGTGCCAGTAGTATCTCACTAGCGGTTTACAATGAGCAGTTCTTC | TRBV19 | - | TRBD2 | TRBJ2-1
CASSLPTGAQSSYNSPLHF | TGTGCCAGCAGCTTGCCTACAGGGGCCCAGAGCTCCTATAATTCACCCCTCCACTTT | TRBV5-8 | - | TRBD1 | TRBJ1-6
CASRQGNEKLFF | TGTGCCAGCCGGCAGGGTAATGAAAAACTGTTTTTT | TRBV27 | - | - | TRBJ1-4
CASSFSTSTDTQYF | TGTGCCAGCAGCTTTTCGACTAGCACAGATACGCAGTATTTT | TRBV11-2 | - | - | TRBJ2-3
CASSFSGTDNYEQFF | TGTGCCAGCAGCTTTTCCGGGACAGATAACTATGAGCAGTTCTTC | TRBV7-2 | - | TRBD1 | TRBJ2-1
CASSARLAGYNEQFF | TGTGCCAGCAGCGCTAGACTAGCGGGGTACAATGAGCAGTTCTTC | TRBV9 | once | TRBD2 | TRBJ2-1
CASSPLQGRGETQYF | TGTGCCAGCAGCCCACTCCAGGGGAGGGGAGAGACCCAGTACTTC | TRBV7-8 | - | - | TRBJ2-5
CASSDGQVLGYTF | TGTGCCAGCAGTGACGGACAGGTTCTTGGCTACACCTTC | TRBV6-1 | - | TRBD1 | TRBJ1-2
CATSGGGLAGGHEQYF | TGTGCCACCAGCGGGGGAGGACTAGCGGGAGGCCACGAGCAGTACTTC | TRBV15 | - | TRBD2 | TRBJ2-7
CASSRDRGHNEQFF | TGTGCCAGTAGTCGGGACAGGGGCCACAATGAGCAGTTCTTC | TRBV19 | - | TRBD1 | TRBJ2-1
CASSFPITGSGNKEQFF | TGTGCCAGCAGCTTTCCGATAACAGGAAGTGGCAACAAGGAGCAGTTCTTC | TRBV5-8 | - | - | TRBJ2-1
CASKVRAGTYNEQFF | TGTGCCAGTAAAGTCCGAGCGGGGACATACAATGAGCAGTTCTTC | TRBV6-1 | - | - | TRBJ2-1
CSVEDPRQGYGYTF | TGCAGCGTTGAAGATCCGCGACAGGGCTATGGCTACACCTTC | TRBV29-1 | - | TRBD1 | TRBJ1-2
CAWRDRDRANEKLFF | TGTGCCTGGAGGGACAGGGACAGAGCTAATGAAAAACTGTTTTTT | TRBV30 | - | TRBD1 | TRBJ1-4
CASSFLQGTDTQYF | TGTGCCAGCAGTTTCCTCCAGGGCACAGATACGCAGTATTTT | TRBV27 | - | - | TRBJ2-3
CASSATSSGGAFNEQFF | TGTGCCAGCAGCGCTACTAGCAGCGGGGGGGCGTTCAATGAGCAGTTCTTC | TRBV9 | - | TRBD2 | TRBJ2-1
CASRTQGTYNSPLHF | TGTGCCAGCAGGACCCAGGGAACCTATAATTCACCCCTCCACTTT | TRBV6-5 | - | - | TRBJ1-6
CASSLTGGANQETQYF | TGTGCCAGCAGCCTAACAGGGGGCGCCAACCAAGAGACCCAGTACTTC | TRBV7-2 | - | TRBD1 | TRBJ2-5
CASSPRQGGSPLHF | TGTGCCAGCAGCCCTCGGCAGGGAGGGTCACCCCTCCACTTT | TRBV9 | few | - | TRBJ1-6
CASSYRGTHEKLFF | TGTGCCAGCAGTTACCGGGGAACCCATGAAAAACTGTTTTTT | TRBV6-6 | - | - | TRBJ1-4
CASSLGATSAYNEQFF | TGTGCCAGCAGCTTAGGGGCTACGTCAGCTTACAATGAGCAGTTCTTC | TRBV7-9 | - | - | TRBJ2-1
CASSIGSGGSSGANVLTF | TGTGCCAGTAGTATAGGGTCAGGGGGAAGCTCTGGGGCCAACGTCCTGACTTTC | TRBV19 | - | TRBD1 | TRBJ2-6
CASRIPYRGRRETQYF | TGCGCCAGCAGGATTCCCTACAGGGGGAGACGAGAGACCCAGTACTTC | TRBV5-1 | once | TRBD1 | TRBJ2-5
CASSLTSPTDEQYF | TGCGCCAGCAGCTTGACTTCTCCTACGGACGAGCAGTACTTC | TRBV5-1 | once | - | TRBJ2-7
CASSFSGTSGGVQETQYF | TGTGCCAGCAGCTTCTCCGGGACTAGCGGGGGAGTACAAGAGACCCAGTACTTC | TRBV11-2 | - | TRBD2 | TRBJ2-5
CASSPGVGGTEAFF | TGCGCCAGCAGCCCCGGGGTAGGGGGCACTGAAGCTTTCTTT | TRBV5-1 | once | - | TRBJ1-1
CASSPWTSGNYEQYF | TGTGCCAGCAGCCCGTGGACTAGCGGGAACTACGAGCAGTACTTC | TRBV4-2 | - | TRBD2 | TRBJ2-7
CASNVRGFETEAFF | TGTGCCAGCAACGTCAGGGGTTTTGAGACTGAAGCTTTCTTT | TRBV28 | - | - | TRBJ1-1
CASSFRGRRGGANIQYF | TGTGCCAGCAGCTTCAGAGGGCGAAGGGGGGGGGCAAACATTCAGTACTTC | TRBV7-2 | - | - | TRBJ2-4